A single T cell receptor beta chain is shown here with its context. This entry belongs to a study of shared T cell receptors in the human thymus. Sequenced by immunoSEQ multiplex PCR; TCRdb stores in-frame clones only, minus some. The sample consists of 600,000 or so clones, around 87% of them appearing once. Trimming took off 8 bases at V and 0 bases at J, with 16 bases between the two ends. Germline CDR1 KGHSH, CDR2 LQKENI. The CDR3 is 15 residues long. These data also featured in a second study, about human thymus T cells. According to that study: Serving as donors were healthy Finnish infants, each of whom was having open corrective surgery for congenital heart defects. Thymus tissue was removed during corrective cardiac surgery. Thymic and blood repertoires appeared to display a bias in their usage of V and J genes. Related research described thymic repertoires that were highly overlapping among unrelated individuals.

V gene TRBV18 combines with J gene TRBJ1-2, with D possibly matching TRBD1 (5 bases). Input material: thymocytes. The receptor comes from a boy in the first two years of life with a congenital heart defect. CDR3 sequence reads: CASTPEGLANYGYTF. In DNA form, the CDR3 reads TGTGCCAGCACCCCTGAGGGACTCGCTAACTATGGCTACACCTTC.